Described below is a single T cell receptor beta chain sequence and its context. This record belongs to a study of blood T cell repertoires in COVID-19. About the research overall: The analysed material was cDNA or gDNA that came from T cells, B-cell-depleted T cells, or PBMCs.

In the source study's methods: Amplification from reference gene primers served as the basis for estimated nucleated cell counts. The data were produced by immunoSEQ multiplex PCR, yet TCRdb's version contains in-frame clones alone and is incomplete. The D gene and trimming were derived from the DNA, and the V and J assignments and clone size from that table. The table lists hundreds of thousands of clones, nearly 90% of them singletons. The sample was peripheral blood. The clonotype comes from a young woman who had recovered from COVID-19.

CDR3 region: CASPPDRGADTQYF. In nucleotides, the CDR3 is TGTGCCAGCCCTCCGGACAGGGGTGCAGATACGCAGTATTTT. The J gene is TRBJ2-3, the V gene TRBV28; 9 nucleotides agree with TRBD1. Unmatched junction bases numbered 7, after V lost 8 bases and J lost 4 bases. The CDR3 loop spans 14 amino acids. CDR1 and CDR2 (germline): MDHEN, SYDVKM.